This T cell receptor beta chain derives from a study of blood T cell repertoires in COVID-19. As for the study in general: T cells, B-cell-depleted T cells, or PBMCs provided the cDNA or gDNA that served as material.

Assay used: immunoSEQ multiplex PCR; TCRdb lists only in-frame clones, some missing. The sample includes roughly 260,000 clones, around 92% of them seen just once. The V end lost 7 bases, the J end lost 2 bases, and 14 bases lay between the germline ends. This CDR3 comprises 13 residues. Germline CDR1 and CDR2: SQVTM and ANQGSEA. The receptor comes from a person under 35 with COVID-19, enrolled during active disease. Material: peripheral blood. The rearrangement links TRBV29-1 to TRBJ2-5, with D tentatively TRBD2 (6 bases). DNA of the CDR3: TGCAGCGCAGAGACTAGTTCACAAGAGACCCAGTACTTC. This sequence encodes CSAETSSQETQYF.